This T cell receptor beta chain appears in the sequencing data of a study of blood T cell repertoires in COVID-19. Across the whole study: Sites across the United States, Italy and Spain contributed samples from acute and convalescent COVID-19.

Germline V gives CDR1 LNHDA, CDR2 SQIVND (reference sequence). V lost 6 bases and J 3 bases, leaving 8 bases between the germline ends. This CDR3 spans 13 amino acids. This clone was counted a single time. The assay was immunoSEQ multiplex PCR, and TCRdb's table has in-frame clones only and misses some. The table has 210,000 or so clones, under 90% seen once. The source material was peripheral blood. The chain has TRBV19 and TRBJ1-4; D is perhaps TRBD1 (5 bases). The sequence derives from a man aged 35 to 55 with acute or convalescent COVID-19. The CDR3 spells CASRRDPNEKLFF. CDR3 sequence (DNA): TGTGCCAGTAGGCGGGACCCTAATGAAAAACTGTTTTTT.